This T cell receptor beta chain was identified during a study of chemoradiotherapy in HPV16-positive cancers. Study summary: A couple of HPV16-positive patients' cells yielded candidate HPV-specific clones and common motifs. Study observations and caveats: HPV-responsive T-cell expansion during chemoradiotherapy was linked to improved recurrence-free survival in HPV16-positive patients.

With 5 bases removed from V and 1 base from J, the gap between germline ends came to 11 bases. Per the germline V gene, CDR1 is SGHTA and CDR2 is FQGNSA. The CDR3 covers 14 residues. Sequencing used immunoSEQ multiplex PCR; TCRdb keeps in-frame clones, though not all of them. The table includes several thousand clones, roughly three quarters detected once. For this clone: As yet, its antigen is unknown.

The chain combines TRBV7-2 with TRBJ1-1; the D is unclear. The sample was acquired from a patient who underwent chemoradiotherapy. This TCR was sampled from a human donor with HPV-associated anogenital cancer. CDR3 residues: CASSPFTGNTEAFF. The CDR3 nucleotides are TGTGCCAGCAGCCCCTTTACGGGGAACACTGAAGCTTTCTTT.